This T cell receptor (beta chain) was documented in a study of T-cell reconstitution after alpha-beta-depleted transplantation in children. This clonotype showed up many times. This sample's TCRbeta library carried unique molecular identifier barcodes. TCRdb fed the PCR reads into MiXCR, producing one record per CDR3 protein. The sample lists about 240,000 distinct CDR3 sequences, more than 10% seen once, with roughly 2.6% in the top ten. The TCR comes from a human donor who donated a stem cell graft to a child with acute lymphoblastic leukemia. The material was PBMCs from the stem cell graft donor, obtained from the stem cell graft.

The CDR3 is CSALTGDGSYEQYF. CDR3 DNA sequence: TGCAGTGCCCTTACAGGGGATGGCAGTTACGAGCAGTACTTC. This chain uses TRBV20-1 with TRBJ2-7, with 7 positions matching TRBD1. CDR1 and CDR2 from the germline V gene are DFQATT and SNEGSKA (reference sequence). The J segment lost 4 bases and the V segment lost 6 bases, leaving 12 bases of the junction unmatched. The CDR3 is 14 residues long.